Listed here are 10 T cell receptor beta chains from one sample, sequenced in a study of cytomegalovirus exposure and HLA in healthy donors. This PCR relied on a set of 60 Vbeta primers and 13 Jbeta primers. TCRdb's table, derived via immunoSEQ multiplex PCR, lists solely in-frame clones and lacks some. In the table there are about 100,000 clones, 70% to 80% of which are singletons. The sample consisted of PBMCs. Receptors originate from a male donor in good health and CMV-seropositive.

The chain recombines TRBV7-3 with TRBJ2-7; 8 bases are a match to TRBD2. This CDR3 spans 14 amino acids. Trimming cost V 0 bases and J 2 bases; bases outside gene matches: 0. Per the germline V gene, CDR1 is SGHTA and CDR2 is FQGTGA. The CDR3 spells CASSLTSGTYEQYF. In DNA form, the CDR3 reads TGTGCCAGCAGCTTAACTAGCGGGACCTACGAGCAGTACTTC.

The J gene is TRBJ2-7, the V gene TRBV7-9; 9 nucleotides align to TRBD2. Trimming cost V 4 bases and J 2 bases; bases outside gene matches: 9. Germline V gene sequence: CDR1 SEHNR, CDR2 FQNEAQ (reference sequence). The CDR3 totals 16 residues. DNA of the CDR3: TGTGCCAGCAGCTGGGGGGCGGGCGGGAGGGCCTACGAGCAGTACTTC. Amino acid sequence: CASSWGAGGRAYEQYF.

The chain employs TRBV30 and TRBJ1-1; D perhaps matches TRBD1 (5 bases). With 2 bases removed from V and 6 bases from J, the gap between germline ends came to 7 bases. The CDR3 extends over 11 amino acids. From germline, CDR1 is GTSNPN and CDR2 SVGIG (reference sequence). CDR3: CAWSTGAEAFF. In DNA form, the CDR3 reads TGTGCCTGGAGTACAGGAGCTGAAGCTTTCTTT.

V is TRBV4-3 and J is TRBJ2-7; 7 nucleotides match TRBD1. With 0 bases clipped from V and 5 bases from J, the junction kept 4 bases outside the gene matches. Germline V CDR1 and CDR2: LGHNA, YSLEER. The CDR3 covers 14 residues. The CDR3 DNA sequence: TGCGCCAGCAGCCAAGATCCCCAGGGGGACGAGCAGTACTTC. This codes for CASSQDPQGDEQYF.

This sequence joins TRBV15 and TRBJ2-7; D possibly corresponds to TRBD2 (5 bases). Germline values: CDR1 LNHNV, CDR2 YYDKDF (reference sequence). CDR3 size: 14 residues. Trimming shortened V by 3 bases and J by 9 bases, and 18 bases separated the two germline ends. The CDR3 sequence: CATSSATMGSVQYF. The CDR3 nucleotides read TGTGCCACCAGCAGTGCGACTATGGGGTCAGTGCAGTACTTC. The whole variable domain, filled in from reference TRBV15 and TRBJ2-7, reads DAMVIQNPRYQVTQFGKPVTLSCSQTLNHNVMYWYQQKSSQAPKLLFHYYDKDFNNEADTPDNFQSRRPNTSFCFLDIRSPGLGDTAMYLCATSSATMGSVQYFGPGTRLTVT.

The chain employs TRBV6-6 and TRBJ2-7; D possibly corresponds to TRBD1 (6 bases). From germline, CDR1 is MNHNY and CDR2 SVGAGI (reference sequence). Deletions cut 8 bases from V and 0 bases from J, with 17 bases between. The CDR3 covers 15 residues. CDR3 nucleotides: TGTGCCAGCGTCTCTTTCAGGGGAACCTCCTACGAGCAGTACTTC. It is translated as CASVSFRGTSYEQYF.

CDR3 coding DNA: TGTGCCAGCAGCGAGCAGACAGGACCCTATGGCTACACCTTC. Translation gives CASSEQTGPYGYTF. The chain links TRBV7-2 to TRBJ1-2, with D tentatively TRBD1 (6 bases). The CDR3 loop spans 14 amino acids. Trimming took 5 bases from V and 4 from J, leaving 14 bases between them. CDR1 is SGHTA and CDR2 is FQGNSA in the germline V gene.

This clone was detected a few times. This sequence joins TRBV19 and TRBJ2-1; 11 bases fit TRBD2. The CDR3 length is 17 residues. CDR1 and CDR2 (germline): LNHDA, SQIVND (reference sequence). J was trimmed by 7 bases and V by 4 bases; bases with no gene match: 12. CDR3 nucleotide sequence: TGTGCCAGTAGTAGTCGAAGGGGGACTAGCGGATATAATGAGCAGTTCTTC. Encoded protein: CASSSRRGTSGYNEQFF. Complete variable domain (other parts from reference TRBV19 and TRBJ2-1): DGGITQSPKYLFRKEGQNVTLSCEQNLNHDAMYWYRQDPGQGLRLIYYSQIVNDFQKGDIAEGYSVSREKKESFPLTVTSAQKNPTAFYLCASSSRRGTSGYNEQFFGPGTRLTVL.

V gene TRBV9 combines with J gene TRBJ2-2, with D unresolved. The V end lost 0 bases, the J end lost 8 bases, and 8 bases lay between the germline ends. Looked up from germline, CDR1 is SGDLS and CDR2 is YYNGEE. The length of the CDR3 is 13 residues. The CDR3 region is CASSVGPQGELFF. As DNA, the CDR3 is TGTGCCAGCAGCGTAGGGCCCCAAGGGGAGCTGTTTTTT.

This chain links TRBV7-9 with TRBJ2-5; TRBD2 matches at 10 bases. V lost 5 bases and J lost 1; bases outside the gene matches: 7. The CDR3 runs to 16 residues. From germline, CDR1 is SEHNR and CDR2 FQNEAQ (reference sequence). The CDR3 DNA follows: TGTGCCAGCAGCCCCGGACTAGCGGTCATCCAAGAGACCCAGTACTTC. This encodes CASSPGLAVIQETQYF.